This T cell receptor beta chain was obtained from a study of blood T cell repertoires in COVID-19. Study-level information: In each case, the material was cDNA or gDNA derived from T cells, B-cell-depleted T cells, or PBMCs.

From germline, CDR1 is SGHRS and CDR2 YFSETQ. Losses at the gene ends were 0 bases for V and 5 bases for J; bases not matched to a gene: 6. The CDR3 runs to 17 residues. How the authors handled the data: Cell counts per sample came from amplifying reference gene primers. Profiling relied on immunoSEQ multiplex PCR, and the TCRdb table lists in-frame clones only, not all of them. V and J calls and clone size are copied from that table; D and trimming were computed from the DNA. In the table there are about half a million clones, nearly 90% of which are singletons. The sample taken for sequencing was peripheral blood. V usage is TRBV5-1 and J usage is TRBJ2-1; TRBD2 agrees at 12 bases. This receptor was identified in a man younger than 30 with COVID-19, enrolled during active disease. CDR3 nucleotides: TGCGCCAGCAGCTTGGCCGTGACTAGCGGGGGAAACAATGAGCAGTTCTTC. This sequence encodes CASSLAVTSGGNNEQFF.